The 24 T cell receptor beta chains presented below share a single source sample, sequenced in a study of blood T cells in healthy people across ages. A sample-barcoded 5' primer and a J-beta primer mix were used in a second PCR of about 7 to 12 cycles. TCRdb independently ran MiXCR on the 5' RACE reads; one entry per CDR3 protein. Of around 1,000,000 distinct CDR3 sequences in the sample, under 30% were seen once. A further study also used this sample, focusing on T cells of mothers and their children.

What was sequenced was blood. These receptors were obtained from a girl aged 2 to 9 in good health.

Worth noting for this clonotype: One junction end does not reproduce the germline sequence, and a read error may be involved. The rearrangement links TRBV5-4 to TRBJ2-1; weak D call: TRBD2 (7 bases). This CDR3 spans 11 amino acids. Germline CDR1 SGHNT, CDR2 YYREEE (reference sequence). The CDR3 loop reads CASTGGLAPTF. The CDR3 DNA sequence: TGTGCCAGCACCGGGGGGCTAGCGCCTACCTTC.

This sequence joins TRBV28 and TRBJ1-2, with TRBD1 matching 12 bases. Germline values: CDR1 MDHEN, CDR2 SYDVKM. The V segment lost 5 bases and the J segment 6 bases; nucleotides outside the gene matches: 10. The CDR3 has 16 amino acids. In DNA, the CDR3 is TGTGCCAGCAGTCTCTCCGGGACAGGGGGCGCGAATGGCTACACCTTC. Translating it yields CASSLSGTGGANGYTF.

This chain links TRBV27 with TRBJ2-5, with a possible D match to TRBD1 (6 bases). The J call is uncertain, as TRBJ2-7 better fits the DNA end. The CDR3 consists of 15 residues. Germline values: CDR1 MNHEY, CDR2 SMNVEV (reference sequence). CDR3 nucleotides: TGTGCCAGCAGTCCACGGACAGTAGAAGCCTACGAGCAGTACTTC. Translated: CASSPRTVEAYEQYF.

The chain links TRBV7-6 to TRBJ2-5, with 8 bases identical to TRBD1. The end of the DNA fits TRBJ2-7 better, so the J call may be wrong. This CDR3 is built from 15 residues. CDR1 SGHVS and CDR2 FNYEAQ come from the germline V gene. In DNA, the CDR3 is TGTGCCAGCAGCCAACAGGGGGACCCTTCCTACGAGCAGTACTTC. Protein: CASSQQGDPSYEQYF.

The CDR3 reads CASSQDRGPQETQYF. In DNA form, the CDR3 reads TGCGCCAGCAGCCAAGACAGGGGCCCGCAAGAGACCCAGTACTTC. The J gene is TRBJ2-5, the V gene TRBV4-3; tentative D call: TRBD1 (6 bases). Trimming removed 0 bases at V and 2 bases at J, with 10 bases between. The length of the CDR3 is 15 residues. CDR1 LGHNA and CDR2 YSLEER come from the germline V gene.

The V gene is TRBV25-1, the J gene TRBJ2-7; unclear D gene. Germline values: CDR1 MGHDK, CDR2 SYGVNS. V lost 4 bases and J 0 bases, leaving 7 bases between the germline ends. The CDR3 contains 13 residues. CDR3 nucleotides: TGTGCCAGCAGTGGATACATCTCCTACGAGCAGTACTTC. This translates into CASSGYISYEQYF.

V usage is TRBV20-1 and J usage is TRBJ1-3; D gene ambiguous. Trimming shortened V by 5 bases and J by 0 bases, and 8 bases separated the two germline ends. This CDR3 is 13 amino acids long. The germline V gene has CDR1 DFQATT and CDR2 SNEGSKA (reference sequence). CDR3 region: CSASANSGNTIYF. As DNA, the CDR3 is TGCAGTGCTTCAGCGAACTCTGGAAACACCATATATTTT.

The CDR3: CSARGGHEQYF. CDR3 bases: TGCAGTGCTAGAGGGGGGCACGAGCAGTACTTC. The J gene is TRBJ2-7, the V gene TRBV20-1, with D perhaps TRBD1 (6 bases). This CDR3 has 11 amino acids. Germline CDR1 reads DFQATT; CDR2 reads SNEGSKA (reference sequence). V was clipped by 1 base and J by 5 bases, with 6 bases between them.

For this clonotype: The junction differs from germline at one of its ends, possibly a read error. The gene calls are TRBV2 and TRBJ2-7; weak D call: TRBD1 (6 bases). The germline gives CDR1 SNHLY, CDR2 FYNNEI. The CDR3 loop spans 12 amino acids. CDR3 amino acids: CASRGPAGDQDF. The CDR3 region has the DNA TGTGCCAGCAGGGGACCGGCAGGGGATCAGGACTTC.

This clonotype was seen a handful of times. The genes are TRBV3-1 and TRBJ1-4; D ambiguous. The V end lost 2 bases, the J end lost 8 bases, and 24 bases lay between the germline ends. The CDR3 extends over 18 amino acids. Germline V CDR1 and CDR2: LGHDT, YNNKEL (reference sequence). CDR3 sequence: CASSQSERHLTAREKLFF. The CDR3 DNA reads as TGTGCCAGCAGCCAATCGGAGAGACACCTCACAGCGAGAGAAAAACTGTTTTTT.

The sample holds a few counts of this clonotype. The genes are TRBV7-2 and TRBJ2-5; tentative D call: TRBD2 (6 bases). Germline CDR1 reads SGHTA; CDR2 reads FQGNSA. The V end was cut by 3 bases, the J end by 5 bases, with 16 bases between. The CDR3 has 15 amino acids. The CDR3 DNA follows: TGTGCCAGCAGCTTGGGGGGACTTGGGGGGGAGACCCAGTACTTC. This translates into CASSLGGLGGETQYF.

In its sample, this clonotype was seen a few times. The V and J genes are TRBV20-1 and TRBJ2-1; 12 nucleotides align to TRBD2. This CDR3 has 15 residues. Germline V lookup: CDR1 DFQATT, CDR2 SNEGSKA (reference sequence). The V segment lost 6 bases and the J segment 7 bases; nucleotides outside the gene matches: 10. The CDR3 loop is CSAATSGSMGNEQFF. CDR3 DNA sequence: TGCAGTGCCGCGACTAGCGGGAGTATGGGTAATGAGCAGTTCTTC.

This clonotype was observed a handful of times. This chain connects TRBV29-1 to TRBJ1-5; D is uncertain. Per the germline V gene, CDR1 is SQVTM and CDR2 is ANQGSEA. CDR3 size: 17 residues. Trimming pared 5 bases from V and 0 bases from J, leaving 20 bases between. The CDR3, as DNA: TGCAGCGTTCCATCATCAAACGGTCTCTGTAGCAATCAGCCCCAGCATTTT. Residues: CSVPSSNGLCSNQPQHF.

This clonotype has a count of ten or more. The chain uses TRBV6-2 or TRBV6-3 and TRBJ2-1; D ambiguous. This CDR3 has 13 amino acids. Germline V lookup: CDR1 MNHEY, CDR2 SVGEGT. Deletions cut 0 bases from V and 3 bases from J, with 3 bases between. The CDR3 sequence is CASSYSDYNEQFF. The CDR3 DNA follows: TGTGCCAGCAGTTACTCGGACTACAATGAGCAGTTCTTC.

This clonotype occurred many times. The J gene is TRBJ2-5, the V gene TRBV9, with 7 bases matching TRBD2. This CDR3 comprises 12 residues. Germline CDR1 SGDLS, CDR2 YYNGEE. V lost 5 bases to trimming and J lost 5 bases; unmatched junction nucleotides: 3. CDR3: CASSVGGETQYF. The CDR3 nucleotides read TGTGCCAGCAGTGTCGGGGGGGAGACCCAGTACTTC.

This clonotype was seen more than once but under ten times. The chain links TRBV6-2 or TRBV6-3 to TRBJ2-7; tentatively, D is TRBD1 (6 bases). The CDR3 runs 13 residues. V was clipped by 4 bases and J by 6 bases, with 13 bases between them. CDR1 is MNHEY, CDR2 SVGEGT, per germline. Written as DNA, the CDR3 is TGTGCCAGCAGTTCCTCCGACAGGTCCGAGCAGTACTTC. It codes for CASSSSDRSEQYF.

This clonotype was recorded only once. The chain couples TRBV9 to TRBJ2-3, with no clear D. The CDR3 has 15 residues. The V gene lost 0 bases and the J gene lost 3 bases, with 11 bases spanning the gap. Per the germline V gene, CDR1 is SGDLS and CDR2 is YYNGEE. The CDR3 region is CASSVANIGTDTQYF. The CDR3 region has the DNA TGTGCCAGCAGCGTAGCTAATATCGGGACAGATACGCAGTATTTT. The full variable domain, rest sourced from reference TRBV9 and TRBJ2-3, is DSGVTQTPKHLITATGQRVTLRCSPRSGDLSVYWYQQSLDQGLQFLIQYYNGEERAKGNILERFSAQQFPDLHSELNLSSLELGDSALYFCASSVANIGTDTQYFGPGTRLTVL.

This clonotype has just a few counts. The chain is built from TRBV5-6 and TRBJ1-1, with 8 bases identical to TRBD1. The V segment lost 2 bases and the J segment 10 bases; nucleotides outside the gene matches: 13. Germline V gene lookup returns CDR1 SGHDT and CDR2 YYEEEE. The CDR3 loop spans 15 amino acids. The CDR3 region has the DNA TGTGCCAGCAGCTTCGGGACAGGAGATTCGGGAAGAGCTTTCTTT. This encodes CASSFGTGDSGRAFF.

V and J are TRBV20-1 and TRBJ1-1; TRBD1 matches 10 bases. V dropped 4 bases and J dropped 1; count of bases not matched to a gene: 3. The CDR3 spans 14 residues. Germline values: CDR1 DFQATT, CDR2 SNEGSKA (reference sequence). CDR3 sequence: CSAKDRGANTEAFF. CDR3 DNA: TGCAGTGCTAAGGACAGGGGGGCGAACACTGAAGCTTTCTTT.

J is TRBJ2-5 and V is TRBV20-1; D call uncertain. The CDR3 is 12 amino acids. Trimming shortened V by 2 bases and J by 3 bases, and 7 bases separated the two germline ends. Germline V gene sequence: CDR1 DFQATT, CDR2 SNEGSKA (reference sequence). Here the CDR3 DNA reads TGCAGTGCTAGAATCTGGGAAGAGACCCAGTACTTC. Translation gives CSARIWEETQYF.

The gene calls are TRBV12-3 or TRBV12-4 and TRBJ1-4, with 10 bases aligning to TRBD1. Trimming removed 5 bases from V and 7 bases from J; junction bases left unmatched: 13. CDR3 length equals 17 residues. CDR3 region: CASSDRDRGVVGEKLFF. The CDR3 bases are TGTGCCAGCAGTGACCGGGACAGGGGAGTTGTCGGTGAAAAACTGTTTTTT.

Only a few counts were recorded for this clonotype. The CDR3 coding sequence is TGCGCCAGCAGCCACCACGGACTGGCCCGAGATACGCAGTATTTT. Amino acid sequence: CASSHHGLARDTQYF. V is TRBV4-1 and J is TRBJ2-3, with D perhaps TRBD2 (5 bases). From germline, CDR1 is MGHRA and CDR2 YSYEKL. This CDR3 is 15 amino acids long. V was cut by 3 bases and J by 5 bases, with 15 bases left in between.

The chain carries TRBV9 and TRBJ2-3; 10 nucleotides agree with TRBD2. The CDR3 has 17 amino acids. Germline values: CDR1 SGDLS, CDR2 YYNGEE. V was pared by 3 bases and J by 1 base, with 8 bases of the junction left unmatched. CDR3 residues: CASSALPLAGGTDTQYF. The CDR3 DNA sequence: TGTGCCAGCAGCGCCCTCCCTCTAGCGGGGGGCACAGATACGCAGTATTTT.

The rearrangement links TRBV7-6 to TRBJ1-4, with D possibly matching TRBD1 (6 bases). Trimming pared 5 bases from V and 8 bases from J, leaving 12 bases between. From germline, CDR1 is SGHVS and CDR2 FNYEAQ. The CDR3 spans 13 residues. This CDR3 is CASSPIQGEKLFF. CDR3 nucleotides: TGTGCCAGCAGCCCCATACAGGGCGAAAAACTGTTTTTT.